This T cell receptor (beta chain) was sequenced during a study of blood T cell repertoires in COVID-19 (dated by TCRdb to about 2020). At the level of the whole study: Collaborator samples came from the United States, Italy and Spain and covered acute and convalescent phases of COVID-19. Where HLA class I and class II types were available, the types were taken from metadata supplied by the sample provider, not from assay-based typing. The samples were drawn from the first 160 participants of the ongoing ImmuneRACE study and from 1,254 subjects provided by 6 global collaborators. The repertoires were released in a freely available public database meant as a resource for research on the immune response to SARS-CoV-2. The prospective study material was composed of cDNA or gDNA derived from T cells, B-cell-depleted T cells, or PBMCs. A de-identified subject ID, COVID-19 status, age in years and sex were almost always included in the sample metadata. Deeply sampled blood TCRbeta repertoires from subjects exposed to, actively infected with, or recovered from COVID-19 were included in the dataset.

What the work shows at the level of the full study, not this receptor alone: The quantity of clinical and demographic metadata differed by source and by participant and was supplied without curation.

The table lists this clone with a count of one. Its antigen is not yet known. Base-call qualities are not available, and no considerably larger clone is one nucleotide away. The collaborating institutions used their own protocols to collect whole blood in K2EDTA tubes. For TCRbeta analysis, collaborator samples were shipped as frozen whole blood, as isolated PBMCs, or as DNA extracted from either sample type. TCRbeta CDR3 regions were amplified from genomic DNA by means of the immunoSEQ Assay, a bias-controlled multiplex PCR. Per the original workflow: Within the assay, amplification of reference gene primers was used to estimate how many nucleated cells each sample contained. To quantify the absolute abundance of each unique TCRbeta CDR3 rearrangement, sequence reads were collapsed and filtered. For each sample, productive Simpson clonality was calculated as the square root of Simpson's diversity index across productive rearrangements. The table comes from immuneACCESS by way of TCRdb, which keeps in-frame sequences with V and J called. Part of the clones is missing from these tables; in studies checked, under half for an unresolved V gene and the rest for unknown reasons. Clonal size and the V and J genes are those of that table, whereas D and trimming came from the DNA. Counted in this sample were 200,000 to 250,000 clones; 80% of them appeared once. The ten largest clones take up 7% to 8.5% of the sample.

There are 13 amino acids in the CDR3, from cysteine to phenylalanine inclusive. Of the read, only the CDR3 DNA is kept; its 39 bases are in frame from base 1. Trimming at the junction amounts to 2 bases on V and 3 bases on J, and the germline ends lie 8 bases apart. CDR1 and CDR2, looked up from the germline V gene, are SGHRS and YFSETQ. This clonotype was sampled from a woman between 70 and 85 years old with acute or convalescent COVID-19. Material: peripheral blood. The chain employs TRBV5-1 and TRBJ1-2, with no confidently assigned D gene. The CDR3 protein: CASSFDGDYGYTF. The DNA sequence follows: TGCGCCAGCAGCTTTGACGGAGACTATGGCTACACCTTC.